This TCR beta chain was obtained from a study of tissue T cells after allogeneic stem cell transplantation. This clone came up a few times. Germline and genes: mouse. The read ends 1 residue early relative to the CDR3; the germline J gene fills the gap. Time point specified: mouse harvest day 14 after allogeneic transplant. Each mouse received 10^7 T-cell-depleted marrow cells plus 10^6 splenic CD5+ T cells by tail vein. Data came from immunoSEQ multiplex PCR; TCRdb stores just in-frame clones and leaves some out. This sample has a few thousand clones, with 40% to 55% found just once. The germline V gene encodes CDR1 SNHLY and CDR2 FYNGKV (reference sequence). V was clipped by 3 bases and J by 4 bases, with 7 bases between them. This CDR3 is 12 amino acids long.

This chain uses TRBV3 with TRBJ2-7; D perhaps matches TRBD1 (5 bases). This clonotype was sampled from a female BALB/c mouse given C57BL/6 T cells with graft-versus-host disease after an allogeneic hematopoietic cell transplant. Sequencing was performed on gut tissue. CDR3 residues: CASSFRQYEQYF. The DNA read from the CDR3 is TGTGCCAGCAGCTTTAGACAGTATGAACAGTAC.